Given below is one TCR beta chain in context. The source of the sample is a study of T cells expressing NK-cell markers. CDR1 and CDR2 (germline): LNHDA, SQIVND (reference sequence). The CDR3 extends over 15 amino acids. TCRdb re-called the 5' RACE reads and gives one entry per CDR3 protein, without DNA. The repertoire table contains about 380,000 distinct CDR3 sequences. The chain links TRBV19 to TRBJ1-2; TCRdb lists TRBD1, though no DNA is available to test this call. This receptor was taken from a man aged 18 to 69 in good health. Sequenced: blood T cells: a sorted CD56 or NKG2C T cell subset, CD4+ or CD8+ T cells, or bulk PBMC T cells (not recorded which). CDR3: CASTLLGTGDYGYTF.